The 17 T cell receptor beta chains given below trace back to one sample, sequenced in a study of beta chain features in type 1 diabetes. Expressed TCRB transcripts were sequenced after all isolated RNA was converted to cDNA. The table came from immunoSEQ multiplex PCR; TCRdb's copy has only in-frame clones and leaves some out. Among under 550,000 clones listed, over 9.5% were seen once. Sequences were obtained from naive CD4+ T cells from blood. Receptor source: a woman aged 18-35 years in good health.

There are a few counts of this clone. The V gene is TRBV5-1, the J gene TRBJ1-5, with D perhaps TRBD1 (6 bases). Germline V CDR1 and CDR2: SGHRS, YFSETQ. Trimming pared 4 bases from V and 7 bases from J, leaving 15 bases between. The CDR3 is 14 amino acids. The CDR3 DNA reads TGCGCCAGCAGCATCCAGGGGATGGGGCAGCCCCAGCATTTT. Protein sequence: CASSIQGMGQPQHF.

A few counts support this clone. V and J are TRBV29-1 and TRBJ2-7; D possibly corresponds to TRBD1 (6 bases). CDR1 and CDR2 from the germline V gene are SQVTM and ANQGSEA. V was cut by 4 bases and J by 1 base, with 17 bases left in between. The CDR3 loop spans 15 amino acids. The CDR3 region is CSVGANRDISYEQYF. As DNA, the CDR3 is TGCAGCGTTGGGGCGAACCGGGACATTTCCTACGAGCAGTACTTC.

V is TRBV5-1 and J is TRBJ1-2, with TRBD1 matching over 7 bases. In germline, CDR1 is SGHRS, CDR2 YFSETQ. CDR3 size: 16 residues. The V segment lost 0 bases and the J segment 0 bases; nucleotides outside the gene matches: 5. CDR3 DNA sequence: TGCGCCAGCAGCTTGGTGTCCGGGACAGCTAACTATGGCTACACCTTC. Translation: CASSLVSGTANYGYTF.

The rearrangement uses TRBV4-1 and TRBJ2-1; D not resolved. The CDR3 sequence is 15 residues long. Germline loops: CDR1 MGHRA, CDR2 YSYEKL. Trimming stripped 2 bases from V and 2 bases from J, with 10 bases between. This CDR3 is CASSQYYLTYNEQFF. The CDR3 bases are TGCGCCAGCAGCCAATATTACCTAACCTACAATGAGCAGTTCTTC.

The genes are TRBV29-1 and TRBJ1-1, with TRBD1 matching over 7 bases. V lost 3 bases to trimming and J lost 0 bases; unmatched junction nucleotides: 4. This CDR3 has 14 amino acids. Germline V gene lookup returns CDR1 SQVTM and CDR2 ANQGSEA. CDR3 in amino acids: CSVDLTGVNTEAFF. The DNA for the CDR3 is TGCAGCGTTGACCTCACAGGGGTGAACACTGAAGCTTTCTTT.

This clone was detected a few times. J is TRBJ2-5 and V is TRBV7-2, with D maybe TRBD1 (5 bases). Looked up from germline, CDR1 is SGHTA and CDR2 is FQGNSA. V gave up 5 bases and J gave up 6 bases, with 22 bases separating them. The CDR3 runs to 16 residues. CDR3 coding DNA: TGTGCCAGCAGCCACCCAGGGTTGACTGCCGCCAAGACCCAGTACTTC. Its translation: CASSHPGLTAAKTQYF.

This clone has only a few counts. V and J are TRBV6-5 and TRBJ1-1; D call uncertain. CDR3 size: 14 residues. V was trimmed by 4 bases and J by 1 base, leaving 10 bases between them. From germline, CDR1 is MNHEY and CDR2 SVGAGI. The CDR3 coding sequence is TGTGCCAGCAGTTTAAGGTTTGGGAACACTGAAGCTTTCTTT. Its translation is CASSLRFGNTEAFF.

The chain joins TRBV9 to TRBJ1-1; D may be TRBD1 (6 bases). The CDR3 loop spans 12 amino acids. Between the trimmed V and J ends, which lost 4 bases and 3 bases, there was a span of 7 bases. From germline, CDR1 is SGDLS and CDR2 YYNGEE. The CDR3 DNA is TGTGCCAGCAGCCGACAGGACACTGAAGCTTTCTTT. Translating it yields CASSRQDTEAFF. Complete variable domain (other parts from reference TRBV9 and TRBJ1-1): DSGVTQTPKHLITATGQRVTLRCSPRSGDLSVYWYQQSLDQGLQFLIQYYNGEERAKGNILERFSAQQFPDLHSELNLSSLELGDSALYFCASSRQDTEAFFGQGTRLTVV.

This clone showed up just a few times. The V call is TRBV6-5, the J call TRBJ2-4; 8 bases agree with TRBD2. Germline trimming cut 0 bases from V and 0 bases from J; bases unmatched to any gene: 1. The germline CDR1 and CDR2 sequences are MNHEY and SVGAGI. This CDR3 has 16 residues. The CDR3 loop is CASSYSSGIAKNIQYF. In DNA, the CDR3 is TGTGCCAGCAGTTACTCTAGCGGGATAGCCAAAAACATTCAGTACTTC.

CDR3 in amino acids: CASRETSRINEQFF. CDR3 DNA: TGTGCCAGCAGGGAGACTAGCAGGATCAATGAGCAGTTCTTC. The genes are TRBV7-2 and TRBJ2-1; 7 bases are shared with TRBD2. Germline V CDR1 and CDR2: SGHTA, FQGNSA. This CDR3 is 14 amino acids long. Trimming removed 6 bases from V and 6 bases from J; junction bases left unmatched: 8.

Turning to this clone: Distinct nucleotide sequences in the sample also encode this CDR3. The rearrangement uses TRBV29-1 and TRBJ2-1; D might be TRBD1 or TRBD2, each matching 5 bases. Germline V gives CDR1 SQVTM, CDR2 ANQGSEA. The CDR3 sequence is 16 residues long. Trimming stripped 0 bases from V and 9 bases from J, with 21 bases between. The CDR3 region has the DNA TGCAGCGTTGAAGATCCCGCAGGGACCGGAAGAGTTGAGCAGTTCTTC. Translation gives CSVEDPAGTGRVEQFF.

V gene TRBV9 combines with J gene TRBJ2-7; 11 bases agree with TRBD2. Trimming took 6 bases from V and 5 from J; bases not matched to a gene: 10. Germline loops: CDR1 SGDLS, CDR2 YYNGEE. This CDR3 spans 15 amino acids. CDR3 bases: TGTGCCAGCAACCTAACTAGCGGGAGTGCCCACGAGCAGTACTTC. This sequence encodes CASNLTSGSAHEQYF.

This clone appeared a few times. The V and J genes are TRBV18 and TRBJ1-1; D is unresolved. CDR3 size: 11 residues. Germline CDR1 KGHSH, CDR2 LQKENI. V gave up 6 bases and J gave up 3 bases, with 5 bases separating them. The chain's CDR3 is CASSAYTEAFF. DNA for the CDR3: TGTGCCAGCTCCGCGTACACTGAAGCTTTCTTT.

The genes are TRBV7-2 and TRBJ2-7; D may be TRBD1 or TRBD2 (6 bases each). The ends were cut back, 5 bases at V and 6 bases at J, with 11 bases in the middle. CDR1 is SGHTA, CDR2 FQGNSA, per germline. This CDR3 contains 12 residues. CDR3: CASSNRGAEQYV. The CDR3 nucleotides are TGTGCCAGCAGCAATAGGGGGGCCGAGCAGTACGTC.

In this sample, this clone turned up a few times. CDR3 coding DNA: TGTGCCAGCCAAATAAACTATGGCTACACCTTC. This translates into CASQINYGYTF. The V gene is TRBV28, the J gene TRBJ1-2, with unresolved D. V lost 8 bases and J 2 bases, leaving 6 bases between the germline ends. Germline loops: CDR1 MDHEN, CDR2 SYDVKM. The length of the CDR3 is 11 residues.

The gene calls are TRBV20-1 and TRBJ2-5; a weak D match, TRBD2 (6 bases). From germline, CDR1 is DFQATT and CDR2 SNEGSKA (reference sequence). The CDR3 loop spans 10 amino acids. The CDR3 coding sequence is TGCACCGGACTACAAGAGACCCAGTACTTC. Translated: CTGLQETQYF.

The chain uses TRBV4-2 and TRBJ1-4, with 8 bases matching TRBD1. The ends lost 3 bases at V and 8 bases at J; junction bases unmatched: 8. The CDR3 totals 15 residues. CDR1 and CDR2 from the germline V gene are LGHNA and YNFKEQ. CDR3 nucleotides: TGTGCCAGCAGCCAGCAGGACAGGGTGATCGAAAAACTGTTTTTT. Translated, it gives CASSQQDRVIEKLFF.